This TCR beta chain is from a study of regulatory T cells in long-lasting Graves disease. Study summary: Antithyroid drugs had been taken under 3 months by newly diagnosed Graves' patients.

Study-level points and caveats: Shared public clonotypes totalled about 2,800 in persistent patients, compared with just under 1,000 in new patients. Favored usage of TRBV28, TRBJ1-2 and TRBJ2-5 was recorded in persistent disease.

V was pared by 0 bases and J by 8 bases, with 9 bases between. CDR1 and CDR2 from the germline V gene are SGHRS and YFSETQ. The CDR3 is 14 amino acids. iRepertoire HTBI primers and Arm-PCR of CDR3 regions built TCR beta libraries. From the multiplex PCR reads, TCRdb called clonotypes with MiXCR, one entry per CDR3 protein. This sample has roughly 610,000 distinct CDR3 sequences, with approximately 15% found just once. This clonotype was detected only a few times. Its antigen is unidentified. The sample's time point: newly diagnosed GD, antithyroid drugs for less than 3 months. There was RNA extracted from PBMCs, and the TCR library was made from it. These data are also associated with another study on T cells in Graves' hyperthyroidism and ophthalmopathy. This second study says: Expanded thyroid clonotypes (above 0.001) were mostly also found in blood.

The TCR originated in a woman under 40 with Graves disease. V and J are TRBV5-1 and TRBJ1-6; D is uncertain. Here the sequenced sample was peripheral blood mononuclear cells (PBMCs), taken at new diagnosis, from a patient treated with antithyroid drugs. In DNA, the CDR3 is TGCGCCAGCAGCTTGGACTTAGGCCATTCACCCCTCCACTTT. Translation gives CASSLDLGHSPLHF.